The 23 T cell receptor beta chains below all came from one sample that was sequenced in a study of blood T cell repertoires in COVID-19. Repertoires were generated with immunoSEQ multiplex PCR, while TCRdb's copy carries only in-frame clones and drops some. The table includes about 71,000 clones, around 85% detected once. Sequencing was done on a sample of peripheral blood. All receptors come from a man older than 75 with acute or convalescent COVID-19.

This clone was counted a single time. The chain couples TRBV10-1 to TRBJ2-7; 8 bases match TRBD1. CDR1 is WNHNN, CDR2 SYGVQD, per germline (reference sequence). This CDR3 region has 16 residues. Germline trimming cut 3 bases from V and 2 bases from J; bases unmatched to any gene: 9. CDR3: CASSDSDRGSPYEQYF. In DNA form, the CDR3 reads TGCGCCAGCAGTGACTCCGACAGGGGTAGTCCCTACGAGCAGTACTTC.

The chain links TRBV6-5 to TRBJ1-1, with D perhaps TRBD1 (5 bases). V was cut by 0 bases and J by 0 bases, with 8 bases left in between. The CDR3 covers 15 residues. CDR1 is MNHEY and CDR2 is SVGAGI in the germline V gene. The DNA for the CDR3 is TGTGCCAGCAGTTACTCGAAAGGGGTGAACACTGAAGCTTTCTTT. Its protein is CASSYSKGVNTEAFF.

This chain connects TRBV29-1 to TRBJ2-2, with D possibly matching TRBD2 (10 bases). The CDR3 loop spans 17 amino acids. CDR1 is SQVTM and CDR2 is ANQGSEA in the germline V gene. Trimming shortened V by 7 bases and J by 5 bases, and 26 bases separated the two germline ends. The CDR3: CSATGGSSGSTTGELFF. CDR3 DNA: TGCAGCGCCACAGGGGGCTCTAGCGGGAGTACTACCGGGGAGCTGTTTTTT.

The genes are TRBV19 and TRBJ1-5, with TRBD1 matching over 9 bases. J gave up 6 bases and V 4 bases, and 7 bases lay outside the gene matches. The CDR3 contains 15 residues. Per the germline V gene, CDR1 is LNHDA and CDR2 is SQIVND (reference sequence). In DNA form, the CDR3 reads TGTGCCAGTAGTACCCAGACAGGGGGTGGTCAGCCCCAGCATTTT. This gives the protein CASSTQTGGGQPQHF.

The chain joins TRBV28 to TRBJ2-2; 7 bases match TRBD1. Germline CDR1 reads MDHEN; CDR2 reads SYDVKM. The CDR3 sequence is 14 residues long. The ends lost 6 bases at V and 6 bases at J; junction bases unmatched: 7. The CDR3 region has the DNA TGTGCCAGCAGAGTCCCACAGGGGCCCGGGGAGCTGTTTTTT. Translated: CASRVPQGPGELFF.

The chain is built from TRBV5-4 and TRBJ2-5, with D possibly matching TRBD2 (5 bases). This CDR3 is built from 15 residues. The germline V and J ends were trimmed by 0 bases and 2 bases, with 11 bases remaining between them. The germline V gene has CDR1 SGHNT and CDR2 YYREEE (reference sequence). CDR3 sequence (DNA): TGTGCCAGCAGCTTGGTGGGAGTAAGTCAAGAGACCCAGTACTTC. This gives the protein CASSLVGVSQETQYF.

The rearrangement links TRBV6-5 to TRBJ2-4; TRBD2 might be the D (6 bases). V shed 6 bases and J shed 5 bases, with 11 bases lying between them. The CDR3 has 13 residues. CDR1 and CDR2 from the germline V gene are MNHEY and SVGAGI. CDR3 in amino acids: CASRVPGENIQYF. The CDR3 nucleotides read TGTGCCAGCAGAGTACCGGGGGAAAACATTCAGTACTTC.

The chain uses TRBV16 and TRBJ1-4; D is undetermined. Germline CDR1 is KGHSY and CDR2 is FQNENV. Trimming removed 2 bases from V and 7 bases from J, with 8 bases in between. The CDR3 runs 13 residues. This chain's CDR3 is CASSQITGEKLFF. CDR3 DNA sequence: TGTGCCAGCAGCCAAATAACGGGTGAAAAACTGTTTTTT.

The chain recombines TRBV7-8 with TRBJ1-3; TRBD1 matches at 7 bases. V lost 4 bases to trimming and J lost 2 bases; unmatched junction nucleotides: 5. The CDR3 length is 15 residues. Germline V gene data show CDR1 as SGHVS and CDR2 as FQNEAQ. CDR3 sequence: CASSYRQGTGNTIYF. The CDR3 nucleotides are TGTGCCAGCAGCTACCGACAGGGAACTGGAAACACCATATATTTT.

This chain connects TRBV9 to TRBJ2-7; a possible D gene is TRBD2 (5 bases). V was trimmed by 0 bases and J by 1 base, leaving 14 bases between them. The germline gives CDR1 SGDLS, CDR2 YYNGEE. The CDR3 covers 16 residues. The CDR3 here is CASSVAPGIGSYEQYF. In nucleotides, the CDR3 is TGTGCCAGCAGCGTAGCTCCCGGGATCGGGTCCTACGAGCAGTACTTC.

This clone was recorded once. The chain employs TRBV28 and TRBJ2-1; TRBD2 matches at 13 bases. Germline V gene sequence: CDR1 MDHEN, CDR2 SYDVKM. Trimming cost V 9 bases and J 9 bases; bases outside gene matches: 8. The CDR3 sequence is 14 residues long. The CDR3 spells CARPGTSGKIEQFF. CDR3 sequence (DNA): TGTGCCAGGCCCGGGACTAGCGGGAAGATTGAGCAGTTCTTC. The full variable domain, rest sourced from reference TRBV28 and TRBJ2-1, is DVKVTQSSRYLVKRTGEKVFLECVQDMDHENMFWYRQDPGLGLRLIYFSYDVKMKEKGDIPEGYSVSREKKERFSLILESASTNQTSMYLCARPGTSGKIEQFFGPGTRLTVL.

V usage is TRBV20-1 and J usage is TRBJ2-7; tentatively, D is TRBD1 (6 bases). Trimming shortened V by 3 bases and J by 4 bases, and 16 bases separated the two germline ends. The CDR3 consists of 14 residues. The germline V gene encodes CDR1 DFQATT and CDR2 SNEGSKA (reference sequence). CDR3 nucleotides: TGCAGTGCTAGTCACGAAATAGGGGGTTACGAGCAGTACTTC. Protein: CSASHEIGGYEQYF.

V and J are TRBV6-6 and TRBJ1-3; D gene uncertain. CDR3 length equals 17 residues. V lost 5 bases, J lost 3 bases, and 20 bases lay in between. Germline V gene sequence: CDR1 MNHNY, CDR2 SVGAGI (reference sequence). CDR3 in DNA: TGTGCCAGCAGTCCGCCAGGCACTTTTTCTGGTGGAAACACCATATATTTT. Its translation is CASSPPGTFSGGNTIYF.

CDR3 sequence (DNA): TGTGCCAGCAGTTTATTGGTAGCGGGGGGCACAGATACGCAGTATTTT. Encoded protein: CASSLLVAGGTDTQYF. The V call is TRBV27, the J call TRBJ2-3; TRBD2 agrees at 9 bases. The CDR3 runs 16 residues. Germline V CDR1 and CDR2: MNHEY, SMNVEV (reference sequence). Trimming took 1 base from V and 1 from J; bases not matched to a gene: 3.

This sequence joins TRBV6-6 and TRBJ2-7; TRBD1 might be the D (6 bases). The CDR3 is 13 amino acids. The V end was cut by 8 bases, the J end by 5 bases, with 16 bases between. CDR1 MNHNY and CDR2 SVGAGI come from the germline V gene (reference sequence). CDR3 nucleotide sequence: TGTGCCAGCGGAACAGGGAAAGGAAACGAGCAGTACTTC. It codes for CASGTGKGNEQYF.

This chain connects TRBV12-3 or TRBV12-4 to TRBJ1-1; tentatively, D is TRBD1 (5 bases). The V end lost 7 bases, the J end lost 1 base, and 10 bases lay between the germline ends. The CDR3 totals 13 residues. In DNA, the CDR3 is TGTGCCAGCACCTGGACAAGGAACACTGAAGCTTTCTTT. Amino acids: CASTWTRNTEAFF.

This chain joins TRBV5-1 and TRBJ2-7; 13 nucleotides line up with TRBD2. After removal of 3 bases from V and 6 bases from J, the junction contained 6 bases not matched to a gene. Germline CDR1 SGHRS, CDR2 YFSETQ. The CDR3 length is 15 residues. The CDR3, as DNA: TGCGCCAGCAGCTCGGGACTAGCGGGGCGGGTCGAGCAGTACTTC. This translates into CASSSGLAGRVEQYF.

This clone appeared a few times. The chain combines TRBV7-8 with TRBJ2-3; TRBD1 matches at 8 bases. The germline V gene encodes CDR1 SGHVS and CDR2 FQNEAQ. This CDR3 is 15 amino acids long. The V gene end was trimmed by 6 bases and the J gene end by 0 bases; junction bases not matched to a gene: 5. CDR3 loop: CASSMRTGSTDTQYF. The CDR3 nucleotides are TGTGCCAGCAGTATGCGGACAGGGAGCACAGATACGCAGTATTTT.

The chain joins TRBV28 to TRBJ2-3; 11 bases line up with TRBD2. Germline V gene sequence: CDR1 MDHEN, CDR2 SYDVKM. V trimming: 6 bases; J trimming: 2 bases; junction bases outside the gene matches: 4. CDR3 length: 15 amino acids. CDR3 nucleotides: TGTGCCAGCAGGTTTAGCGGGGGGGTCACAGATACGCAGTATTTT. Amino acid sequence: CASRFSGGVTDTQYF.

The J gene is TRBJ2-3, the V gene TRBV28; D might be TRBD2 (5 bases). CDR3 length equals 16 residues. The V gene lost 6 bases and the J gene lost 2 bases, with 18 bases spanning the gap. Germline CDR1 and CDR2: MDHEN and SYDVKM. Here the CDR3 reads CASSPDLKRITDTQYF. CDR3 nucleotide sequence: TGTGCCAGCAGCCCCGACCTCAAGCGGATCACAGATACGCAGTATTTT.

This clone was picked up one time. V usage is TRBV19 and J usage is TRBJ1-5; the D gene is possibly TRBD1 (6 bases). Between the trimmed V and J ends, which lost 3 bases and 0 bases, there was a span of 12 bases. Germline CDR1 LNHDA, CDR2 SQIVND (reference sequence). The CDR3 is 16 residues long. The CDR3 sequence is CASSIRTGNSNQPQHF. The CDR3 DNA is TGTGCCAGTAGTATTCGTACAGGGAATAGCAATCAGCCCCAGCATTTT. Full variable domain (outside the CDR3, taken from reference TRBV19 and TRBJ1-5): DGGITQSPKYLFRKEGQNVTLSCEQNLNHDAMYWYRQDPGQGLRLIYYSQIVNDFQKGDIAEGYSVSREKKESFPLTVTSAQKNPTAFYLCASSIRTGNSNQPQHFGDGTRLSIL.

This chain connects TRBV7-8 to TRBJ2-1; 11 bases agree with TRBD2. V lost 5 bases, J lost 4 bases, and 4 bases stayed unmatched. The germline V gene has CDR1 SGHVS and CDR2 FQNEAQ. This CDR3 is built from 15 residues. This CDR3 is CASSTSGGGYNEQFF. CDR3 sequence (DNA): TGTGCCAGCAGCACTAGCGGGGGAGGTTACAATGAGCAGTTCTTC.

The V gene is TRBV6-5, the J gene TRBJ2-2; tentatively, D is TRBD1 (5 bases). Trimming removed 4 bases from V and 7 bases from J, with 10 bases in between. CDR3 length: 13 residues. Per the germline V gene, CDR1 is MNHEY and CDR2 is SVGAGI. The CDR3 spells CASSLTVGGELFF. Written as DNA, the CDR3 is TGTGCCAGCAGTTTGACAGTCGGCGGGGAGCTGTTTTTT.